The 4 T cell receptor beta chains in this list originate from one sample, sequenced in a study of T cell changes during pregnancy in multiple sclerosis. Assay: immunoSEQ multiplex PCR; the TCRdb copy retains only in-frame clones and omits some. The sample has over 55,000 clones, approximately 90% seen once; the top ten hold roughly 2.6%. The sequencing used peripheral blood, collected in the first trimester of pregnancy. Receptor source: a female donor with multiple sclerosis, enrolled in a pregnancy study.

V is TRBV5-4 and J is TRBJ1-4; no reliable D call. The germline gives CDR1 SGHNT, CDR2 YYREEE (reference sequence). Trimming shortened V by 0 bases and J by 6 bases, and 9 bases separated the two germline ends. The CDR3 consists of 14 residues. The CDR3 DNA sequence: TGTGCCAGCAGCTTGGGGGTGAGGGATGAAAAACTGTTTTTT. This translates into CASSLGVRDEKLFF.

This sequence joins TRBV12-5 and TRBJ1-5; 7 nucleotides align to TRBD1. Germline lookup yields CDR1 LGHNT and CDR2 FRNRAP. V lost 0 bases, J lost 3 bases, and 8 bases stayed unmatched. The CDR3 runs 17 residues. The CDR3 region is CASGLVNLGQTNQPQHF. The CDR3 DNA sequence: TGTGCTAGTGGTTTGGTAAATCTGGGACAGACCAATCAGCCCCAGCATTTT.

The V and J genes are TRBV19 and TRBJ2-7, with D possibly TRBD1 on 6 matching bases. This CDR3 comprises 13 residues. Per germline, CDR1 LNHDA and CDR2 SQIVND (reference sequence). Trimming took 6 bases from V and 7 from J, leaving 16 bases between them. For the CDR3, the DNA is TGTGCCAGTAGCTACAGGGAAGGAGGAGAGCAGTACTTC. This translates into CASSYREGGEQYF.

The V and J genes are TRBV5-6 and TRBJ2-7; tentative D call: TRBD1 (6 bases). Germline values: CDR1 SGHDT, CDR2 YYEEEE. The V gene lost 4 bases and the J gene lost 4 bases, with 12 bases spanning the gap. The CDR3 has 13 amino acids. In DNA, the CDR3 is TGTGCCAGCAGCCAGGACAGATCGTACGAGCAGTACTTC. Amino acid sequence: CASSQDRSYEQYF.